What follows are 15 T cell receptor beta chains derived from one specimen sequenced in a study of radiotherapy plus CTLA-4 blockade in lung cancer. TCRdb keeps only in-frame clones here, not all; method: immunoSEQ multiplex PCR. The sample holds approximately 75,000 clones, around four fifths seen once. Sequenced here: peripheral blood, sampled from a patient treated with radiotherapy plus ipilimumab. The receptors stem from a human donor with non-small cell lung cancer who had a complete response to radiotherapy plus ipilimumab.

The DNA for the CDR3 is TGTGCCAGCAGCTTCCATTTTTCGGACAGGGCCTACTATGGCTACACCTTC. Translation gives CASSFHFSDRAYYGYTF. V gene TRBV5-6 combines with J gene TRBJ1-2; 8 bases match TRBD1. Germline V gene data show CDR1 as SGHDT and CDR2 as YYEEEE. V shed 2 bases and J 3 bases; nucleotides not matched to a gene: 12. The CDR3 totals 17 residues.

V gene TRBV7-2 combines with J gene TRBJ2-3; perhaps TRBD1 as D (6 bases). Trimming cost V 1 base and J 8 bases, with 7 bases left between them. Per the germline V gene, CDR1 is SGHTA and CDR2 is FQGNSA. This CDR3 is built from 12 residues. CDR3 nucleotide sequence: TGTGCCAGCAGCTTAGGAGGGGGTACGCAGTATTTT. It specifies CASSLGGGTQYF.

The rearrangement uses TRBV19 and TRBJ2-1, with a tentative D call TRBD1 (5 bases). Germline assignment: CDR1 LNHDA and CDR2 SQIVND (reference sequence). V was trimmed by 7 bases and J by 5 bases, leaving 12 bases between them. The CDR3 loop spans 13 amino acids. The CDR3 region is CASTPRGDNEQFF. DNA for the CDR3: TGTGCCAGTACCCCAAGGGGCGACAATGAGCAGTTCTTC.

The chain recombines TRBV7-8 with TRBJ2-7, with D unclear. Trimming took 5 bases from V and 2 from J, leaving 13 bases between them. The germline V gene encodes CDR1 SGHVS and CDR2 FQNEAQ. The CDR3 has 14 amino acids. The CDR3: CASSPRSRAYEQYF. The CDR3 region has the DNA TGTGCCAGCAGCCCCCGGAGTCGTGCCTACGAGCAGTACTTC.

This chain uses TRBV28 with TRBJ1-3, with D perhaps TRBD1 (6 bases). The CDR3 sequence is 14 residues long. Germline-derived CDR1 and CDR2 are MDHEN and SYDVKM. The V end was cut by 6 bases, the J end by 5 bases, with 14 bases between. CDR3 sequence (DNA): TGTGCCAGCAGAGCAGGACAGTTTAGAAACACCATATATTTT. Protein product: CASRAGQFRNTIYF.

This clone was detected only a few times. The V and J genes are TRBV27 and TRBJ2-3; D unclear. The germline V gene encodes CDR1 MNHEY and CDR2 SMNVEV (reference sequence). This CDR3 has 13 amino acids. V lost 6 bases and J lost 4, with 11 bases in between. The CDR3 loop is CASSNWQSDTQYF. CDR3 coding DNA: TGTGCCAGCAGCAACTGGCAGTCAGATACGCAGTATTTT.

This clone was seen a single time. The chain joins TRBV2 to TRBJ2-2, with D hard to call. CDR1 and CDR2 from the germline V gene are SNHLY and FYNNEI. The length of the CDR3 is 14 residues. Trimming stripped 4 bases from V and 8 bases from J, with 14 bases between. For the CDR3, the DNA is TGTGCCAGCAGTGTAGAAGGCTATGGGGGGGAGCTGTTTTTT. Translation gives CASSVEGYGGELFF.

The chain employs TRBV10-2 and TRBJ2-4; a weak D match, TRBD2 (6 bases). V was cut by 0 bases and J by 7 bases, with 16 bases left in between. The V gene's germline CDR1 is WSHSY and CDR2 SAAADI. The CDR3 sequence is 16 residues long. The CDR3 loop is CASSESWGMEGNIQYF. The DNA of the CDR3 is TGCGCCAGCAGTGAGTCTTGGGGGATGGAGGGGAACATTCAGTACTTC.

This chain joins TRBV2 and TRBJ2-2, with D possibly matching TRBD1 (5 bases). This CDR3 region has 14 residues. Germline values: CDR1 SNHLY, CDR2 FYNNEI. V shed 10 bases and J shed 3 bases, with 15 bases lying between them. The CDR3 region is CATRPQVDTGELFF. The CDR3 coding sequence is TGTGCCACCCGGCCACAGGTGGACACCGGGGAGCTGTTTTTT.

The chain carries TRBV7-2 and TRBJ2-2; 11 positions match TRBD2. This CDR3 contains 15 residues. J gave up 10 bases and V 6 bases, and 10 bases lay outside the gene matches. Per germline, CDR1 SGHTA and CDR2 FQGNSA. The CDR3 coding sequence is TGTGCCAGCAGGAGTCGGACTAGCGGGCAGCAGGAGCTGTTTTTT. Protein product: CASRSRTSGQQELFF. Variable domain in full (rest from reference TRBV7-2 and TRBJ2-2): GAGVSQSPSNKVTEKGKDVELRCDPISGHTALYWYRQSLGQGLEFLIYFQGNSAPDKSGLPSDRFSAERTGGSVSTLTIQRTQQEDSAVYLCASRSRTSGQQELFFGEGSRLTVL.

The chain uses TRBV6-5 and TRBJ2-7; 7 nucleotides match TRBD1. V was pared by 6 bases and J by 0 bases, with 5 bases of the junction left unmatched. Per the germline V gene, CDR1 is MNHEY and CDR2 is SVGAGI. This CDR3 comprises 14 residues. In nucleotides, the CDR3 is TGTGCCAGCAGGGGACAGTGGAACTCCTACGAGCAGTACTTC. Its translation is CASRGQWNSYEQYF.

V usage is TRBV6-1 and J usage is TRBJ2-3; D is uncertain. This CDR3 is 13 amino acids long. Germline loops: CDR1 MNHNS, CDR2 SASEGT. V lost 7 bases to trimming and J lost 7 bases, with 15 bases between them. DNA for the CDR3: TGTGCCAGCACGGTAGGGCAGGCAAATACGCAGTATTTT. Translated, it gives CASTVGQANTQYF.

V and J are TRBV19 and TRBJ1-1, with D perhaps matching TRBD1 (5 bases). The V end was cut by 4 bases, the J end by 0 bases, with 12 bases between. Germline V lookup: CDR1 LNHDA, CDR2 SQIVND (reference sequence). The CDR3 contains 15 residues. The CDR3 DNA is TGTGCCAGTAGTAAGACAGATCTTATGAACACTGAAGCTTTCTTT. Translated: CASSKTDLMNTEAFF.

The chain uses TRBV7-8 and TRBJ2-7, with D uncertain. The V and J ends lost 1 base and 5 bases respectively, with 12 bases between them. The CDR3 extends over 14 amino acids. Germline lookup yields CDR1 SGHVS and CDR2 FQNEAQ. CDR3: CASSLDRVENEQYF. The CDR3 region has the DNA TGTGCCAGCAGCTTAGATCGGGTTGAGAACGAGCAGTACTTC.

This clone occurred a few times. The CDR3 sequence is CASSDRGTEAFF. Written as DNA, the CDR3 is TGCGCCAGCAGTGACAGGGGCACTGAAGCTTTCTTT. This rearrangement joins TRBV10-2 to TRBJ1-1; a possible D gene is TRBD1 (6 bases). CDR1 and CDR2 from the germline V gene are WSHSY and SAAADI. Trimming removed 3 bases from V and 4 bases from J, with 6 bases in between. The CDR3 contains 12 residues.